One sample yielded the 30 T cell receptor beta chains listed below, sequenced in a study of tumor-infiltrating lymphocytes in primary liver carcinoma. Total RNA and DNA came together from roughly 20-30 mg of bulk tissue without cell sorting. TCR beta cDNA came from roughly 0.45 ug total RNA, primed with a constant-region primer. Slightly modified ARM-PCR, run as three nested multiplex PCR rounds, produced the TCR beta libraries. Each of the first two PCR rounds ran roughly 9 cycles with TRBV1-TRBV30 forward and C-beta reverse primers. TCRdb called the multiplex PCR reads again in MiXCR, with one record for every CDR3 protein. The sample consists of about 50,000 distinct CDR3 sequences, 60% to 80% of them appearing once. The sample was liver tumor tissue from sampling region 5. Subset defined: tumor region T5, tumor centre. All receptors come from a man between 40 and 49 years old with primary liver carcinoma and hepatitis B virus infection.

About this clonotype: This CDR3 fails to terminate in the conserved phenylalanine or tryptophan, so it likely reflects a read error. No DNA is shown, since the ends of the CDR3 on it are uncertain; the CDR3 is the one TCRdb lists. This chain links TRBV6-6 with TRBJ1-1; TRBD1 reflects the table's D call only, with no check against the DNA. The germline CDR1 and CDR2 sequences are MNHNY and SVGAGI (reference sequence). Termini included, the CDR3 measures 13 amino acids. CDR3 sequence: CARSTGGTTEVFL.

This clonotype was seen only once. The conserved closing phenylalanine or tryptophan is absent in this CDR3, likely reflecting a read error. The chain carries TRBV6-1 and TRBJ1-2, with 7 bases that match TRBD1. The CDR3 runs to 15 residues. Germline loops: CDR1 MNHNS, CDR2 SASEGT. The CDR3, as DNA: TGTGCCAGCAGTGAGTGGACAGGATCTAACTATGGTTACACCTCC. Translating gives CASSEWTGSNYGYTS.

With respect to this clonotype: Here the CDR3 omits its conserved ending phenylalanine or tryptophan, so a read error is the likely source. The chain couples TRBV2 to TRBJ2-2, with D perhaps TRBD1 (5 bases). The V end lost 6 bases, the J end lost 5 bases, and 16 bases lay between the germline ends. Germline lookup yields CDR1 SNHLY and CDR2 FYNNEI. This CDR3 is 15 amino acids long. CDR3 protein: CASSPTVSKTGELFL. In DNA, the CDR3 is TGTGCCAGCAGCCCGACAGTCTCAAAGACCGGGGAGCTGTTTCTT.

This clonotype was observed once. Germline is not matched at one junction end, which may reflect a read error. The CDR3 region is CASNPGLAGTDTKYF. Written as DNA, the CDR3 is TGTGCCAGCAATCCAGGGCTAGCGGGAACAGATACGAAGTATTTT. The V and J genes are TRBV6-5 and TRBJ2-3; 9 bases map to TRBD2. The CDR3 totals 15 residues. CDR1 is MNHEY and CDR2 is SVGAGI in the germline V gene.

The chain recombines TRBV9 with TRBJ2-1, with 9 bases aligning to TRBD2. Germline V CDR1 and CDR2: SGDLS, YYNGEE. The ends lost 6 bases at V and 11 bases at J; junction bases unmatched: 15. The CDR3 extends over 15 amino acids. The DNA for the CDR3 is TGTGCCAGCACCGGACTTGGCGGGAGGGCCGATCAGCAGTTCTTC. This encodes CASTGLGGRADQQFF.

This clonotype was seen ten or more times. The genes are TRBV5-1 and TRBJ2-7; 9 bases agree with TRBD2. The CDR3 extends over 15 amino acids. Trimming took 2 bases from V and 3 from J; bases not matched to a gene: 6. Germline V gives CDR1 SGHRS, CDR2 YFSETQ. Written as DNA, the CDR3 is TGCGCCAGCAGCTTTAGCGGGAGCCCCAACTACGAGCAGTACTTC. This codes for CASSFSGSPNYEQYF.

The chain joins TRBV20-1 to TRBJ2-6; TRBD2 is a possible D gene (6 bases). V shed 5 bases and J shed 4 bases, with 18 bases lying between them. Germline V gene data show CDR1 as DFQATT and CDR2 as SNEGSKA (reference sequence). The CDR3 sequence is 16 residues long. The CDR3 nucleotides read TGCAGTGCTTATAACAGTGGGCTAGCGGGGGCCAACGTCCTGACTTTC. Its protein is CSAYNSGLAGANVLTF.

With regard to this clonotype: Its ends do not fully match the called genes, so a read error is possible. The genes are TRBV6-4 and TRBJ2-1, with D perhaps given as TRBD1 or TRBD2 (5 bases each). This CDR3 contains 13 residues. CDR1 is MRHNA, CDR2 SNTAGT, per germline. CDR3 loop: CASSGQNYNGQFF. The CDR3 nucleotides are TGTGCCAGTTCGGGGCAGAACTATAATGGGCAGTTCTTC.

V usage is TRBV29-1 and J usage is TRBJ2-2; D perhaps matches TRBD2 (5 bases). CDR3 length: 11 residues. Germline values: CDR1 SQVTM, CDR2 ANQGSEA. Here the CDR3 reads CNVGLTGELFF. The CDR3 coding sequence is TGCAATGTTGGACTCACCGGGGAGCTGTTTTTT.

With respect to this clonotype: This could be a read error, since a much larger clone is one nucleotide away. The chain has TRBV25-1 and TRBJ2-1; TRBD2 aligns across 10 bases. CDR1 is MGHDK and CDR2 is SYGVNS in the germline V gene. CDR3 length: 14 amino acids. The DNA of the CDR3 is TGTGCCAGCAGTGAACCTAGCGGGAGTCGGGAGCTGTTCTTC. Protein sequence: CASSEPSGSRELFF.

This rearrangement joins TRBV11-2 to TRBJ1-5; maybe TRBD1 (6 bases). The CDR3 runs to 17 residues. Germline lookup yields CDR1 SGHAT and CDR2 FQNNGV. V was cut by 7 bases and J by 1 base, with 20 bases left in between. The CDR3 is CASTSIGVTGSNQPQHF. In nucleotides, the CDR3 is TGTGCCAGCACCTCAATAGGGGTAACAGGGAGCAATCAGCCCCAGCATTTT.

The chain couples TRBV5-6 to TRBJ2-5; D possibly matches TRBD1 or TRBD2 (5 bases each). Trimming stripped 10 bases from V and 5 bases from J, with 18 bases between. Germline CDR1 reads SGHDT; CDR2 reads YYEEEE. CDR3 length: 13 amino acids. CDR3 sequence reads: CADSPSTRETQYF. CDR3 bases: TGTGCCGACAGCCCTAGCACCCGTGAGACCCAGTACTTC.

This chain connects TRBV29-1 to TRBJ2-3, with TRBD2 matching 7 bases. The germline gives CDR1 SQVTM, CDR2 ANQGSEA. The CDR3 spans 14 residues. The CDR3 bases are TGCAGAGCCGGGGCGGGAGTCGGCACAGATACGCAGTATTTT. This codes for CRAGAGVGTDTQYF.

CDR3 loop: CASSTYRGLGEQYF. As DNA, the CDR3 is TGTGCCAGCAGCACGTACAGGGGCCTAGGCGAGCAGTACTTC. The V gene is TRBV7-2, the J gene TRBJ2-7; 7 bases agree with TRBD1. Germline loops: CDR1 SGHTA, CDR2 FQGNSA. Trimming took 5 bases from V and 6 from J; bases not matched to a gene: 10. This CDR3 has 14 residues.

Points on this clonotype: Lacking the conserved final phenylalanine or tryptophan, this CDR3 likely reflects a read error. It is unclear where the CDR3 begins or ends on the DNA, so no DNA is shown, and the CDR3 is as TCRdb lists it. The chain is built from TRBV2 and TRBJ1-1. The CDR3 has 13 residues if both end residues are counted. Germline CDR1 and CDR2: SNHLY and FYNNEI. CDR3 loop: CASNEQANTEVFL.

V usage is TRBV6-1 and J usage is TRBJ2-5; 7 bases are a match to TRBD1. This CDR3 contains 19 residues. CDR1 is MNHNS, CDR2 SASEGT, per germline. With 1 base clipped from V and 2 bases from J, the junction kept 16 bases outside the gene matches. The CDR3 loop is CASSEGWSGRLTGQETQYF. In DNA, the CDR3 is TGTGCCAGCAGTGAAGGGTGGAGTGGCCGCCTGACAGGGCAAGAGACCCAGTACTTC.

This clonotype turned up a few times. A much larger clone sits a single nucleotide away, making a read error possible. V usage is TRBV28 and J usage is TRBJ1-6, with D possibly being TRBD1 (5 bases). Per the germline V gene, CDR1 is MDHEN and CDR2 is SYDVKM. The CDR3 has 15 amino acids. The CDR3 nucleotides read TGTGCCAGCAGTTTGCAGGGAGAGTGGGATTCACCCTTCCACTTT. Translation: CASSLQGEWDSPFHF.

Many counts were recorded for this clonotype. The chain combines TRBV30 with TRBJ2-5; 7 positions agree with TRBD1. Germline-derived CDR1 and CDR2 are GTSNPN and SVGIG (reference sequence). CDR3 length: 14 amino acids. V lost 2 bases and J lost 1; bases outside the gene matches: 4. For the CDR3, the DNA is TGTGCCTGGAGTATGGCAGGGGGCCAAGAGACCCAGTACTTC. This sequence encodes CAWSMAGGQETQYF.

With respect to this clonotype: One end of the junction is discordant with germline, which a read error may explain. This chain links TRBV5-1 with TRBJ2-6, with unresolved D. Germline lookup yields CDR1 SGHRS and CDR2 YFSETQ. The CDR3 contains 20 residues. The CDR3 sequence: CASSLGSIIPGSSGANVLTF. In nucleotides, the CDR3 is TGCGCCAGTAGCTTGGGGTCGATAATCCCTGGATCCTCTGGGGCCAACGTCCTGACTTTC.

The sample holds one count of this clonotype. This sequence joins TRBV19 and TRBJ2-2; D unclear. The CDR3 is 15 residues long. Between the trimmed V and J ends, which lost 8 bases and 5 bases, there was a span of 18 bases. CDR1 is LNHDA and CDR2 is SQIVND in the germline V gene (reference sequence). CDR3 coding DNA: TGTGCCAGTTCGCTAAACATGGCAGTTACCGGGGAGCTGTTTTTT. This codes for CASSLNMAVTGELFF. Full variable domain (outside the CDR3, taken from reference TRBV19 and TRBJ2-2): DGGITQSPKYLFRKEGQNVTLSCEQNLNHDAMYWYRQDPGQGLRLIYYSQIVNDFQKGDIAEGYSVSREKKESFPLTVTSAQKNPTAFYLCASSLNMAVTGELFFGEGSRLTVL.

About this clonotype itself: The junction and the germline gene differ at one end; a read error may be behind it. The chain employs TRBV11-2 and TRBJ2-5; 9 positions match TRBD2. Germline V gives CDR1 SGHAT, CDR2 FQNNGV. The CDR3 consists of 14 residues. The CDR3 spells CASSLSGGQETEYF. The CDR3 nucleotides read TGTGCCAGCAGCTTAAGCGGGGGGCAAGAGACCGAGTACTTC.

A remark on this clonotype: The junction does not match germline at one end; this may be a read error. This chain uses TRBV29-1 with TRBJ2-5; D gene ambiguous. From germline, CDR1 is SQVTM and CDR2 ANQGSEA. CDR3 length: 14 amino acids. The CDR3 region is CSVEDGVSQETQYF. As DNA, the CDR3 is TGCAGTGTTGAAGATGGGGTGTCCCAAGAGACCCAGTACTTC.

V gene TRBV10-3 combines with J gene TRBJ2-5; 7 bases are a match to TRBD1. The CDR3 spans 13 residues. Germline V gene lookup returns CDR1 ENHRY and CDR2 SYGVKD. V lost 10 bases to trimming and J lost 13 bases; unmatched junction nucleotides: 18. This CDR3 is CATAWDSQETLYF. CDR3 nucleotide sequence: TGTGCCACAGCCTGGGACAGCCAAGAGACTCTGTACTTC.

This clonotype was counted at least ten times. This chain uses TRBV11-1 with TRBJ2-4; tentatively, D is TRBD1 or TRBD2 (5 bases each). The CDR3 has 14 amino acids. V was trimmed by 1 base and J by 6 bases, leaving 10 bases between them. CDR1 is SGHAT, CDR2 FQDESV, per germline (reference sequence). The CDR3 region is CASSLVGTANIQYF. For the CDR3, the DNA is TGTGCCAGCAGCTTAGTGGGGACCGCAAACATTCAGTACTTC.

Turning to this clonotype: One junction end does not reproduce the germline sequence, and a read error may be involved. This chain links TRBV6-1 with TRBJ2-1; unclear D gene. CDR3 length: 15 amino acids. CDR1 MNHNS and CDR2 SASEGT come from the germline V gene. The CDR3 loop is CASSLSVRSFHEQSF. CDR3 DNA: TGTGCCAGCAGCCTAAGCGTGAGAAGCTTTCATGAGCAGTCCTTC.

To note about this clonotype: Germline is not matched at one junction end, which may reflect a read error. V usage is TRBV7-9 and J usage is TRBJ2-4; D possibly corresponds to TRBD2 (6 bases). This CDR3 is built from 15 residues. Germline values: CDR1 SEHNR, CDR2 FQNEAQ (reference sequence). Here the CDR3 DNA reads TGTGCCAGCAGTTTAGCCGCCGGGAGAAGGGGCATTCAGTACTTC. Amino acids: CASSLAAGRRGIQYF.

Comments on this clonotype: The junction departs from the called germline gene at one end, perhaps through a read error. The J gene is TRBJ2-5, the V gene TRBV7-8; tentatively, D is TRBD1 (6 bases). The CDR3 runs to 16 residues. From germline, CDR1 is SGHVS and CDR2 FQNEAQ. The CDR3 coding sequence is TGTGTCAGCAGCTTGGTAACGACAGGCCTACAAGAGACCCAGTACTTC. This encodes CVSSLVTTGLQETQYF.

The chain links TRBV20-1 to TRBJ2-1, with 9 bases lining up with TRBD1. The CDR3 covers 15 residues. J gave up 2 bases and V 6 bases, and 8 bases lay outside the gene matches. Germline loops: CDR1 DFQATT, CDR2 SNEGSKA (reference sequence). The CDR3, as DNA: TGCAGTGCCGCTGGAGGGACAGGGACCTACAATGAGCAGTTCTTC. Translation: CSAAGGTGTYNEQFF.

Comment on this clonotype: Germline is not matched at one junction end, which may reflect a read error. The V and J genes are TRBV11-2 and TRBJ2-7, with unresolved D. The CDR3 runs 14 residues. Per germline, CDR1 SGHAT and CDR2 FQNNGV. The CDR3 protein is CASSLEVLCYDQYF. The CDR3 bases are TGTGCCAGCAGCTTAGAGGTCTTATGCTACGATCAGTACTTC.

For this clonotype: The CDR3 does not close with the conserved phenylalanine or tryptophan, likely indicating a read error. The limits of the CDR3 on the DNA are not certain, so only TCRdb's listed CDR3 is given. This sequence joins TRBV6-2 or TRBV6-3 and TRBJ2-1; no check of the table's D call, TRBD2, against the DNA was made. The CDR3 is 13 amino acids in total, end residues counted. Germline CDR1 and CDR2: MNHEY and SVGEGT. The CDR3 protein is CASRTSGRTEQSL.